The 23 T cell receptor beta chains below come from one sample, sequenced in a study of long-term antiretroviral therapy in people with HIV (dated by TCRdb to between 2021 and 2023). The immunoSEQ hsTCRB v3.0 assay was used at survey level resolution to sequence the TRB variable region. TCRdb provides this immuneACCESS table in a form limited to in-frame rearrangements. Some clones are lacking; in checked studies, under half of them reflect an unresolved V gene, and why the rest are absent is not known. The sample contains 30,000 to 35,000 clones, about four fifths of them found a single time. The ten largest clones take up roughly 7.9% of the sample. Sequencing used unsorted PBMCs, obtained 0.4 years before starting antiretroviral therapy. Receptors were obtained from a man in his late teens or twenties with HIV.

This clone was seen a single time. V usage is TRBV10-3 and J usage is TRBJ1-1, with 7 bases identical to TRBD1. The ends lost 4 bases at V and 4 bases at J; junction bases unmatched: 3. The CDR3 loop spans 13 amino acids. Germline V lookup: CDR1 ENHRY, CDR2 SYGVKD. CDR3 DNA sequence: TGTGCCATCAGTGCAGCAGGGGGCACTGAAGCTTTCTTT. This codes for CAISAAGGTEAFF.

The chain uses TRBV27 and TRBJ2-1; 9 bases agree with TRBD2. J gave up 4 bases and V 5 bases, and 6 bases lay outside the gene matches. Germline CDR1 and CDR2: MNHEY and SMNVEV (reference sequence). The CDR3 length is 15 residues. The CDR3 region has the DNA TGTGCCAGCAGTCCTCTAGCGGGGATTTACAATGAGCAGTTCTTC. This encodes CASSPLAGIYNEQFF.

The chain is built from TRBV7-9 and TRBJ1-1; maybe TRBD1 (5 bases). The length of the CDR3 is 15 residues. Deletions cut 5 bases from V and 8 bases from J, with 21 bases between. The germline gives CDR1 SEHNR, CDR2 FQNEAQ (reference sequence). In nucleotides, the CDR3 is TGTGCCAGCAGCGCTAGGGGTGTCGGCGGAGCCGAAGCTTTCTTT. Its protein product is CASSARGVGGAEAFF.

The rearrangement joins TRBV4-2 to TRBJ1-5, with D perhaps matching TRBD1 (6 bases). This CDR3 has 16 residues. With 2 bases removed from V and 7 bases from J, the gap between germline ends came to 18 bases. The germline V gene encodes CDR1 LGHNA and CDR2 YNFKEQ. The DNA for the CDR3 is TGTGCCAGCAGCCAATCCTTTAGGCAGGGGATCCAGCCCCAGCATTTT. It is translated as CASSQSFRQGIQPQHF.

The V gene is TRBV6-5, the J gene TRBJ1-1, with TRBD1 matching over 8 bases. In germline, CDR1 is MNHEY, CDR2 SVGAGI. V lost 2 bases to trimming and J lost 8 bases; unmatched junction nucleotides: 7. There are 14 residues in the CDR3. The CDR3 DNA is TGTGCCAGCAGTTACGGGCAGGGGGCAGGCGAAGCTTTCTTT. Translating gives CASSYGQGAGEAFF.

This clone was recorded only once. This chain connects TRBV28 to TRBJ2-1; D is possibly TRBD2 (5 bases). Germline CDR1 MDHEN, CDR2 SYDVKM. The germline V and J ends were trimmed by 4 bases and 6 bases, with 22 bases remaining between them. There are 17 residues in the CDR3. The CDR3 coding sequence is TGTGCCAGCAGTTCATCCGAGGGCTATGAAAGGACCAATGAGCAGTTCTTC. It translates to CASSSSEGYERTNEQFF.

This clone showed up just once. The V and J genes are TRBV5-1 and TRBJ2-1; D is undetermined. Germline V gives CDR1 SGHRS, CDR2 YFSETQ. The CDR3 is made up of 11 amino acids. Deletions cut 0 bases from V and 10 bases from J, with 5 bases between. The chain's CDR3 is CASSLGREQFF. DNA of the CDR3: TGCGCCAGCAGCTTGGGCCGCGAGCAGTTCTTC.

This clone was counted a few times. The rearrangement links TRBV6-6 to TRBJ1-5, with D unresolved. V shed 5 bases and J shed 6 bases, with 17 bases lying between them. The CDR3 consists of 15 residues. CDR1 and CDR2 from the germline V gene are MNHNY and SVGAGI (reference sequence). CDR3 DNA: TGTGCCAGCAGTGGTACAGACGGGAGCTCTCAGCCCCAGCATTTT. It yields the protein CASSGTDGSSQPQHF.

This clone appeared once. J is TRBJ2-7 and V is TRBV6-5; 11 bases are shared with TRBD2. The CDR3 extends over 14 amino acids. Germline V CDR1 and CDR2: MNHEY, SVGAGI. The ends lost 7 bases at V and 3 bases at J; junction bases unmatched: 5. The CDR3 reads CASKTSGDYYEQYF. DNA of the CDR3: TGTGCCAGCAAGACTAGCGGGGACTACTACGAGCAGTACTTC.

The chain employs TRBV18 and TRBJ1-6; D remains ambiguous. The CDR3 loop spans 15 amino acids. From germline, CDR1 is KGHSH and CDR2 LQKENI. Trimming removed 3 bases from V and 8 bases from J, with 14 bases in between. The CDR3 nucleotides are TGTGCCAGCTCACCCCGGGCCCCCGGGGATTCACCCCTCCACTTT. Translation: CASSPRAPGDSPLHF.

CDR3: CAISEGGTANYGYTF. In DNA form, the CDR3 reads TGTGCCATCAGTGAAGGCGGGACAGCAAACTATGGCTACACCTTC. The chain recombines TRBV10-3 with TRBJ1-2; TRBD1 matches at 7 bases. Trimming removed 3 bases from V and 2 bases from J; junction bases left unmatched: 6. The CDR3 sequence is 15 residues long. Germline values: CDR1 ENHRY, CDR2 SYGVKD.

V gene TRBV10-2 combines with J gene TRBJ2-2, with TRBD2 matching 12 bases. Germline V gene data show CDR1 as WSHSY and CDR2 as SAAADI. The CDR3 consists of 16 residues. Germline trimming cut 3 bases from V and 4 bases from J; bases unmatched to any gene: 3. CDR3 DNA: TGCGCCAGCAGTGAAGGACTAGCGGGGCTCACCGGGGAGCTGTTTTTT. Residues: CASSEGLAGLTGELFF.

This chain uses TRBV27 with TRBJ2-7; maybe TRBD1 (6 bases). The V and J ends lost 6 bases and 2 bases respectively, with 14 bases between them. The CDR3 contains 14 residues. In germline, CDR1 is MNHEY, CDR2 SMNVEV (reference sequence). The CDR3 nucleotides read TGTGCCAGCAGCCCGACAGGAGTAACCTACGAGCAGTACTTC. Amino acid sequence: CASSPTGVTYEQYF.

This rearrangement joins TRBV7-8 to TRBJ2-5; 7 nucleotides agree with TRBD1. TRBJ2-7 explains the end of the DNA better; the J call may be wrong. The CDR3 spans 14 residues. Germline assignment: CDR1 SGHVS and CDR2 FQNEAQ. The DNA of the CDR3 is TGTGCCAGCAGCAAACCGGGACAGAGCTACGAGCAGTACTTC. This encodes CASSKPGQSYEQYF.

The chain couples TRBV28 to TRBJ2-7; 12 positions match TRBD1. J lost 5 bases, V lost 5 bases, and 13 bases had no gene match. Germline CDR1 and CDR2: MDHEN and SYDVKM. The CDR3 consists of 17 residues. The CDR3 sequence: CASSTMLLGQGAHEQYF. The DNA for the CDR3 is TGTGCCAGCAGTACTATGCTACTGGGACAGGGGGCGCACGAGCAGTACTTC.

The chain joins TRBV13 to TRBJ1-3, with 7 nucleotides matching TRBD1. Germline V gives CDR1 PRHDT, CDR2 FYEKMQ (reference sequence). The CDR3 totals 14 residues. The J segment lost 3 bases and the V segment lost 6 bases, leaving 5 bases of the junction unmatched. This CDR3 reads CASSLQGDGNTIYF. The CDR3 region has the DNA TGTGCCAGCAGTCTTCAGGGGGATGGAAACACCATATATTTT.

This chain links TRBV23-1 with TRBJ2-7, with 7 nucleotides matching TRBD1. TRBV23-1 is identified as an open reading frame with a role that is uncertain. Trimming cost V 7 bases and J 6 bases; bases outside gene matches: 12. The CDR3 has 14 amino acids. CDR3 in DNA: TGCGCCAGCAACTCACCGACAGGGCTCGGCGAGCAGTACTTC. Its protein is CASNSPTGLGEQYF.

A single count supports this clone. V usage is TRBV7-6 and J usage is TRBJ2-7, with a possible D match to TRBD1 (5 bases). V was clipped by 2 bases and J by 2 bases, with 7 bases between them. CDR1 is SGHVS, CDR2 FNYEAQ, per germline. There are 13 residues in the CDR3. CDR3 amino acids: CASSLTGTYEQYF. The DNA for the CDR3 is TGTGCCAGCAGCTTAACAGGAACCTACGAGCAGTACTTC. Supplemented by reference TRBV7-6 and TRBJ2-7, the full variable domain reads GAGVSQSPRYKVTKRGQDVALRCDPISGHVSLYWYRQALGQGPEFLTYFNYEAQQDKSGLPNDRFSAERPEGSISTLTIQRTEQRDSAMYRCASSLTGTYEQYFGPGTRLTVT.

J is TRBJ2-3 and V is TRBV4-2, with TRBD2 identical over 7 bases. J was trimmed by 0 bases and V by 0 bases; bases with no gene match: 3. CDR3 size: 16 residues. Per the germline V gene, CDR1 is LGHNA and CDR2 is YNFKEQ. CDR3 in DNA: TGTGCCAGCAGCCAAGACCGTAGCGGGAGCACAGATACGCAGTATTTT. Translation: CASSQDRSGSTDTQYF.

This chain links TRBV6-6 with TRBJ1-1; no firm D call. The germline gives CDR1 MNHNY, CDR2 SVGAGI (reference sequence). This CDR3 contains 10 residues. V was trimmed by 6 bases and J by 1 base, leaving 0 bases between them. Written as DNA, the CDR3 is TGTGCCAGCAGGAACACTGAAGCTTTCTTT. This gives the protein CASRNTEAFF.

This chain links TRBV20-1 with TRBJ2-1; maybe TRBD2 (5 bases). Germline values: CDR1 DFQATT, CDR2 SNEGSKA (reference sequence). V lost 5 bases, J lost 9 bases, and 11 bases lay in between. The CDR3 consists of 11 residues. CDR3 sequence: CSALPAGEQFF. CDR3 sequence (DNA): TGCAGTGCTCTCCCGGCGGGTGAGCAGTTCTTC.

The genes are TRBV7-9 and TRBJ1-3, with D uncertain. The CDR3 has 14 amino acids. Trimming shortened V by 4 bases and J by 1 base, and 8 bases separated the two germline ends. From germline, CDR1 is SEHNR and CDR2 FQNEAQ (reference sequence). This chain's CDR3 is CASSYDGSGNTIYF. CDR3 bases: TGTGCCAGCAGCTACGACGGATCTGGAAACACCATATATTTT.

V and J are TRBV5-1 and TRBJ2-1; D gene uncertain. This CDR3 spans 16 amino acids. Germline CDR1 SGHRS, CDR2 YFSETQ. The ends were cut back, 0 bases at V and 4 bases at J, with 14 bases in the middle. In DNA, the CDR3 is TGCGCCAGCAGCTTGGCATGGGCCAACCAATACAATGAGCAGTTCTTC. Its translation is CASSLAWANQYNEQFF.